This T cell receptor beta chain originates from a study of blood T cell repertoires in COVID-19. With 3 bases removed from V and 5 bases from J, the gap between germline ends came to 17 bases. The CDR3 consists of 16 residues. The germline CDR1 and CDR2 sequences are SGHKS and YYEKEE (reference sequence). Exposed enrollees had met someone with a PCR-confirmed or clinician-diagnosed COVID-19 case at some point within the 2 weeks before study entry. Sequencing used immunoSEQ multiplex PCR; TCRdb keeps in-frame clones, though not all of them. Of roughly 240,000 clones in the sample, 70% to 90% were seen once.

The TCR originated in a man over 45 who had been exposed to COVID-19. The sequencing input was PBMCs or T cells enriched from blood (not recorded which). This rearrangement joins TRBV5-5 to TRBJ2-2, with a possible D match to TRBD1 (6 bases). The chain's CDR3 is CASSSTDRTPTGELFF. The CDR3 coding sequence is TGTGCCAGCAGCTCCACTGACAGGACTCCTACCGGGGAGCTGTTTTTT.